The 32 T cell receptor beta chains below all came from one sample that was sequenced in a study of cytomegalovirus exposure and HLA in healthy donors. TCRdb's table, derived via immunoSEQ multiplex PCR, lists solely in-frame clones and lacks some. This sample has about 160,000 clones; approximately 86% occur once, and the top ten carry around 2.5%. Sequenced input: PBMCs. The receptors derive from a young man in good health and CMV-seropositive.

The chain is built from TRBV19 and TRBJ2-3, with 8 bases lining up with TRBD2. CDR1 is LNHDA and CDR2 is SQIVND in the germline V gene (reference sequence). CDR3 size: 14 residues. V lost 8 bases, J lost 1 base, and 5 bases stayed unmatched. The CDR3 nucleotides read TGTGCCAGTGTCGGGACTAGACGCACAGATACGCAGTATTTT. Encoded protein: CASVGTRRTDTQYF. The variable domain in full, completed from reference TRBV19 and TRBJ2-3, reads DGGITQSPKYLFRKEGQNVTLSCEQNLNHDAMYWYRQDPGQGLRLIYYSQIVNDFQKGDIAEGYSVSREKKESFPLTVTSAQKNPTAFYLCASVGTRRTDTQYFGPGTRLTVL.

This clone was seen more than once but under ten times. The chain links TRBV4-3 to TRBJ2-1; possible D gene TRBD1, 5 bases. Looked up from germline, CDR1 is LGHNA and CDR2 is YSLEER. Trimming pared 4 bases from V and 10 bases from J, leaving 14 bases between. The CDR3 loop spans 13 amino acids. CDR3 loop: CASSPPWGGEQFF. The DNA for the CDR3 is TGCGCCAGCAGCCCACCATGGGGCGGAGAGCAGTTCTTC.

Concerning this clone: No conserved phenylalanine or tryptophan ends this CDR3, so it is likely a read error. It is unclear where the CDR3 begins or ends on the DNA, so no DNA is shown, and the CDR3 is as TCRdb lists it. The CDR3 reads CASTYLREG. V usage is TRBV6-4 and J usage is TRBJ1-2. The CDR3 is made up of 9 amino acids, end residues included. Looked up from germline, CDR1 is MRHNA and CDR2 is SNTAGT.

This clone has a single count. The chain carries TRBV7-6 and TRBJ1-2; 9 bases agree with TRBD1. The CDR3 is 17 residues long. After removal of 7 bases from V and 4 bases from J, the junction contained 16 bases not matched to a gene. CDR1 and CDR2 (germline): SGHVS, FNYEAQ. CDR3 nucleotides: TGTGCCAGCACCCCGGTCAGTGCGGGACAGGGAAGCTATGGCTACACCTTC. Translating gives CASTPVSAGQGSYGYTF.

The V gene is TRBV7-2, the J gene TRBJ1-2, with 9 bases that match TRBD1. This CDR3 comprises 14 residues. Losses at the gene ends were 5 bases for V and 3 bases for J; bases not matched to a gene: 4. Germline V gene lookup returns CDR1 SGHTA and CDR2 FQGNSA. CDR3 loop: CASSPWTGDYGYTF. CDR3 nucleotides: TGTGCCAGCAGCCCGTGGACAGGGGACTATGGCTACACCTTC.

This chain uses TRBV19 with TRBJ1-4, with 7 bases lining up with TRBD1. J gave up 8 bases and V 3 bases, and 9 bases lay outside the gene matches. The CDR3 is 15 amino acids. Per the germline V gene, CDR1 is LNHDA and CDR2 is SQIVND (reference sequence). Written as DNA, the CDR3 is TGTGCCAGTAGTATTCCCCCAGGGGGAAGGGAAAAACTGTTTTTT. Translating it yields CASSIPPGGREKLFF. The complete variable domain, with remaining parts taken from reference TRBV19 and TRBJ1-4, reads DGGITQSPKYLFRKEGQNVTLSCEQNLNHDAMYWYRQDPGQGLRLIYYSQIVNDFQKGDIAEGYSVSREKKESFPLTVTSAQKNPTAFYLCASSIPPGGREKLFFGSGTQLSVL.

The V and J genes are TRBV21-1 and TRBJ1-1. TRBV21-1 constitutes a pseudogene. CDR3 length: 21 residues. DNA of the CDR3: TGTGCCAGCAGCAAAAGCTGGAAAGGAGGGCCCTCGGACCAAATGAACACTGAAGCTTTCTTT. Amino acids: CASSKSWKGGPSDQMNTEAFF.

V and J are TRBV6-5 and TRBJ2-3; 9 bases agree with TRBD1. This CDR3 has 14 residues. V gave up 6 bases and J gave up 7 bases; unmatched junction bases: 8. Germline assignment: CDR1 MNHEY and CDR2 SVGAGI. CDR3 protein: CASRPGQGLYTQYF. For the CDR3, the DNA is TGTGCCAGCAGGCCGGGACAGGGCCTTTATACGCAGTATTTT.

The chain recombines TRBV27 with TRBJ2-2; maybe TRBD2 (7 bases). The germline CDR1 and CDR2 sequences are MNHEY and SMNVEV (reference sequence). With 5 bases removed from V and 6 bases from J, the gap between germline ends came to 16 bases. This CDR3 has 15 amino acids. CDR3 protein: CASSPSLGGAGELFF. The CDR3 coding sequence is TGTGCCAGCAGTCCTAGTTTAGGGGGGGCCGGGGAGCTGTTTTTT.

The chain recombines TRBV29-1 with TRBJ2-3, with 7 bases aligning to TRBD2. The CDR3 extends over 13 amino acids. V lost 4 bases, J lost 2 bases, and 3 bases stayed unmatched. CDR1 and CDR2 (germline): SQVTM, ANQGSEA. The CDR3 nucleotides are TGCAGCGTTGGCGGGGGTGACACAGATACGCAGTATTTT. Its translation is CSVGGGDTDTQYF.

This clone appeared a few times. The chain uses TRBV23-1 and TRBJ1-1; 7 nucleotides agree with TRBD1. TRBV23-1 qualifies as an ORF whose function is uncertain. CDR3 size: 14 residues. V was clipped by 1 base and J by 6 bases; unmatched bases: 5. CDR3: CASSQFDRAPEAFF. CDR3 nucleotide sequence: TGCGCCAGCAGTCAATTTGACAGGGCCCCTGAAGCTTTCTTT.

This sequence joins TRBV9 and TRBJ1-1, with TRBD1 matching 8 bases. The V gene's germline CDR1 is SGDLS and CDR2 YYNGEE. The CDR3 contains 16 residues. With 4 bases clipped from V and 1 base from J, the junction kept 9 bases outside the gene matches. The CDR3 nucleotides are TGTGCCAGCAGCCCTGGACAGGGAGGTAAGAACACTGAAGCTTTCTTT. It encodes CASSPGQGGKNTEAFF. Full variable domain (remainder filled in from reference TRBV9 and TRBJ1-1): DSGVTQTPKHLITATGQRVTLRCSPRSGDLSVYWYQQSLDQGLQFLIQYYNGEERAKGNILERFSAQQFPDLHSELNLSSLELGDSALYFCASSPGQGGKNTEAFFGQGTRLTVV.

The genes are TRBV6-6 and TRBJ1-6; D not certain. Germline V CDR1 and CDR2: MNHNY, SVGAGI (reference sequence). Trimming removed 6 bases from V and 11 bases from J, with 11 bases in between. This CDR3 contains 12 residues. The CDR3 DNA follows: TGTGCCAGCAGGCCAACCGGGACACCCCTCCACTTT. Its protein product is CASRPTGTPLHF.

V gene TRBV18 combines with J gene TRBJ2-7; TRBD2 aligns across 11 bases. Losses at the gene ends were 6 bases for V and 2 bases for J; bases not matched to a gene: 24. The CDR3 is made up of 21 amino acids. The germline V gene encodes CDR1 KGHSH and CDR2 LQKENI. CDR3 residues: CASSQPGGSSGGPTGAYEQYF. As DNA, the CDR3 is TGTGCCAGCTCTCAACCAGGTGGTTCTAGCGGGGGGCCGACCGGGGCCTACGAGCAGTACTTC.

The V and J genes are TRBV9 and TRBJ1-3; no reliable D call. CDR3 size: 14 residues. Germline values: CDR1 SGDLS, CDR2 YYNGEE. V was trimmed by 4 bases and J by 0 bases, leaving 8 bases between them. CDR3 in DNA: TGTGCCAGCAGCAGTGGAGACTCTGGAAACACCATATATTTT. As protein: CASSSGDSGNTIYF.

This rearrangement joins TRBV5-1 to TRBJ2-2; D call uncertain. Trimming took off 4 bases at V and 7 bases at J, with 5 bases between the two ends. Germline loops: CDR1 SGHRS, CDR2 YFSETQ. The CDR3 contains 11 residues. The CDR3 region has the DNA TGCGCCAGCAGCCTAATCGGGGAGCTGTTTTTT. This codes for CASSLIGELFF. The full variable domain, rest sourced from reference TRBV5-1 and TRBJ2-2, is KAGVTQTPRYLIKTRGQQVTLSCSPISGHRSVSWYQQTPGQGLQFLFEYFSETQRNKGNFPGRFSGRQFSNSRSEMNVSTLELGDSALYLCASSLIGELFFGEGSRLTVL.

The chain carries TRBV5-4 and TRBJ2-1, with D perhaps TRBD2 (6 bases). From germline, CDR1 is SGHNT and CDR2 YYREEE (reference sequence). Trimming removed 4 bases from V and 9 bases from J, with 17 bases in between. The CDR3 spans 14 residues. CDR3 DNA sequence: TGTGCCAGCAGCCGGGACCCCGGAGGGGTTGAGCAGTTCTTC. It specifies CASSRDPGGVEQFF.

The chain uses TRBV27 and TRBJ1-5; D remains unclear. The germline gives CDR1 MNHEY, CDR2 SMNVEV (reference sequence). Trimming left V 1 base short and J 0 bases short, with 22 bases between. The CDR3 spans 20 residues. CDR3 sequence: CASSLYGGNSPPYSNQPQHF. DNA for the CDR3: TGTGCCAGCAGTTTATACGGCGGGAATTCCCCTCCATATAGCAATCAGCCCCAGCATTTT.

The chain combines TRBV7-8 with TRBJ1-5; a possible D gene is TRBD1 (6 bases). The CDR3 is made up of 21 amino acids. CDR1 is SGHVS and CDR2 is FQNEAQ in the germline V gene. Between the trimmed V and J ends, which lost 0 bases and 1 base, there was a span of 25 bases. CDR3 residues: CASSLAMAGAGAFGSNQPQHF. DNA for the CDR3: TGTGCCAGCAGCTTAGCGATGGCTGGGGCAGGGGCCTTCGGGAGCAATCAGCCCCAGCATTTT.

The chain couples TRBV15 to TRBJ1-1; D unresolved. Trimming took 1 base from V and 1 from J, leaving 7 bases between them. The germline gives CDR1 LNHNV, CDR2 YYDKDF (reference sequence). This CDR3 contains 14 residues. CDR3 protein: CATSRVRENTEAFF. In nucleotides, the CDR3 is TGTGCCACCAGCAGAGTGCGGGAGAACACTGAAGCTTTCTTT. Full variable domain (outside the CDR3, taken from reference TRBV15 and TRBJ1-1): DAMVIQNPRYQVTQFGKPVTLSCSQTLNHNVMYWYQQKSSQAPKLLFHYYDKDFNNEADTPDNFQSRRPNTSFCFLDIRSPGLGDTAMYLCATSRVRENTEAFFGQGTRLTVV.

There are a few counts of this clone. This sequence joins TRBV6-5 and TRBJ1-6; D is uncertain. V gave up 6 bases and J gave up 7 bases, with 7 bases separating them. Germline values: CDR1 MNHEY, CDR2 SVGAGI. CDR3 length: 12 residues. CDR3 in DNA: TGTGCCAGCAGGACTCAGAATTCACCCCTCCACTTT. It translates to CASRTQNSPLHF.

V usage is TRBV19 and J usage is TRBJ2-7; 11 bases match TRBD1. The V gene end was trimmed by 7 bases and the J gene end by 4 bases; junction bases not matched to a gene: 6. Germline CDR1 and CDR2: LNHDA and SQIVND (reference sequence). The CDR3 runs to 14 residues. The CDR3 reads CASTGGQGAYEQYF. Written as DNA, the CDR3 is TGTGCCAGTACTGGAGGACAGGGGGCTTACGAGCAGTACTTC.

CDR3 sequence: CASSGGAHNSPLHF. For the CDR3, the DNA is TGTGCCAGCAGTGGGGGGGCCCATAATTCACCCCTCCACTTT. The chain couples TRBV6-5 to TRBJ1-6; TRBD1 might be the D (6 bases). Germline V gene sequence: CDR1 MNHEY, CDR2 SVGAGI. The CDR3 runs 14 residues. V dropped 5 bases and J dropped 5 bases, with 10 bases sitting between them.

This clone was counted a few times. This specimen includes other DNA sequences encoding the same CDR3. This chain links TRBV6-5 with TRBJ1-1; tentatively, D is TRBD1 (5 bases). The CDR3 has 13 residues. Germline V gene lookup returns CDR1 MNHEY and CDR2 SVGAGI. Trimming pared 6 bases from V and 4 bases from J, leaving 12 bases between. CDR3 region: CASRQGFGTEAFF. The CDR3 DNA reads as TGTGCCAGCAGGCAGGGTTTTGGCACTGAAGCTTTCTTT.

The CDR3 is CASSYGTGTRQETQYF. The CDR3 DNA follows: TGTGCCAGCAGTTACGGAACCGGGACTAGACAAGAGACCCAGTACTTC. The J gene is TRBJ2-5, the V gene TRBV6-5; TRBD2 aligns across 8 bases. V lost 2 bases and J lost 2; bases outside the gene matches: 7. Germline CDR1 reads MNHEY; CDR2 reads SVGAGI. This CDR3 region has 16 residues.

CDR3 in amino acids: CAISDGTGSGELFF. The CDR3 coding sequence is TGTGCCATCAGTGACGGGACAGGGTCCGGGGAGCTGTTTTTT. The chain couples TRBV10-3 to TRBJ2-2, with TRBD1 matching over 9 bases. Germline V gene data show CDR1 as ENHRY and CDR2 as SYGVKD. The CDR3 contains 14 residues. Unmatched junction bases numbered 2, after V lost 3 bases and J lost 6 bases.

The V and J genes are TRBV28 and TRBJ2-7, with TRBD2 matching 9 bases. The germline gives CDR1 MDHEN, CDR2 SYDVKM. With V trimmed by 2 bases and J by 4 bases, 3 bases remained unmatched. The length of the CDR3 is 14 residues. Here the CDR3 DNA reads TGTGCCAGCAGTTTAATAAGCGGGGGGTACGAGCAGTACTTC. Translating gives CASSLISGGYEQYF.

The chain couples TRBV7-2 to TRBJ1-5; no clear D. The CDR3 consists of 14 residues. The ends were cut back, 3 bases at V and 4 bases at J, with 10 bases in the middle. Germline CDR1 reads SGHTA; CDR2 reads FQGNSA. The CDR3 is CASSLSPLNQPQHF. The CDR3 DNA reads TGTGCCAGCAGCTTGAGCCCTCTTAATCAGCCCCAGCATTTT.

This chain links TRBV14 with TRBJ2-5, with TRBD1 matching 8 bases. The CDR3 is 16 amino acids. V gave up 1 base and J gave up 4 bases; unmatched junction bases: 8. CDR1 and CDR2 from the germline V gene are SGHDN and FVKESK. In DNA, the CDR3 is TGTGCCAGCAGCCAAGTGAGAGGCAGGGGGCCAGAGACCCAGTACTTC. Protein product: CASSQVRGRGPETQYF.

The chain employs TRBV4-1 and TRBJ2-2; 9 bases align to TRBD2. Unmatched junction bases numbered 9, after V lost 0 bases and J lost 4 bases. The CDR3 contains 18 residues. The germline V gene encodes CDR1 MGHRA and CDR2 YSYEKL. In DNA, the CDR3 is TGCGCCAGCAGCCAAGATGCAGGGCGGGGGGGGGTCACCGGGGAGCTGTTTTTT. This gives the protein CASSQDAGRGGVTGELFF.

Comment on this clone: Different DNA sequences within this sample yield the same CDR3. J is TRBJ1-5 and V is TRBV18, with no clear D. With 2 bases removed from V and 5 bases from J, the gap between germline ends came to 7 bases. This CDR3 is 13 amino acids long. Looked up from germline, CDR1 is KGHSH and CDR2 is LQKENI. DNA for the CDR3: TGTGCCAGCTCACCAGGGAGGGATCAGCCCCAGCATTTT. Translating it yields CASSPGRDQPQHF.

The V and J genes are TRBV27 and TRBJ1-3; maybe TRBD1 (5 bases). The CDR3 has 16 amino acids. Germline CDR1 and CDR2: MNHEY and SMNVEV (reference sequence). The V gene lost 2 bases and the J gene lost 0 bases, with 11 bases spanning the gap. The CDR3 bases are TGTGCCAGCAGTTTAAGAACAGGTCTCTCTGGAAACACCATATATTTT. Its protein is CASSLRTGLSGNTIYF.